These 5 T cell receptor beta chains share one sample of origin, sequenced in a study of CD8+CD57+ T cells in acquired aplastic anemia. Genomic DNA, the template, was used for profiling of the TCR beta VDJ and CDR3. TCRdb processed the reads anew with MiXCR; each CDR3 protein has one entry. In the table there are under 250,000 distinct CDR3 sequences, around half of which are singletons. In patients chosen for sequencing, flow cytometry had shown CD8+CD57+ cell expansion. Source material: sorted CD4+, CD8+, or CD8+CD57+ T cells (not recorded which) from PBMCs. All receptors come from a human donor with aplastic anemia.

This clonotype was seen at least ten times. The CDR3 region is CAIRAGDNYGYTF. The CDR3 DNA follows: TGTGCCATCAGGGCAGGGGACAACTATGGCTACACCTTC. The chain carries TRBV10-3 and TRBJ1-2; the D gene is possibly TRBD1 (6 bases). The CDR3 is 13 residues long. Germline V CDR1 and CDR2: ENHRY, SYGVKD. V was cut by 6 bases and J by 2 bases, with 10 bases left in between.

As concerns this clonotype: Being one base from a much bigger clone, this may be a read error. The J gene is TRBJ1-1, the V gene TRBV7-9; TRBD1 agrees at 7 bases. Germline CDR1 and CDR2: SEHNR and FQNEAQ (reference sequence). The CDR3 has 11 amino acids. CDR3 loop: CASSRDSEASF. DNA for the CDR3: TGTGCCAGCAGCCGGGACAGTGAAGCTTCCTTT. Together with reference TRBV7-9 and TRBJ1-1, the CDR3 gives the full variable domain: DTGVSQNPRHKITKRGQNVTFRCDPISEHNRLYWYRQTLGQGPEFLTYFQNEAQLEKSRLLSDRFSAERPKGSFSTLEIQRTEQGDSAMYLCASSRDSEASFGQGTRLTVV.

The J gene is TRBJ2-7, the V gene TRBV7-2, with a weak D call TRBD1 (6 bases). Germline CDR1 is SGHTA and CDR2 is FQGNSA. This CDR3 region has 12 residues. The V and J ends lost 8 bases and 3 bases respectively, with 11 bases between them. CDR3 bases: TGTGCCAGCCACTCAGGGGTCTACGAGCAGTACTTC. Encoded protein: CASHSGVYEQYF.

This clonotype has ten or more counts. V gene TRBV5-1 combines with J gene TRBJ2-1; 8 positions match TRBD1. Germline CDR1 SGHRS, CDR2 YFSETQ. Losses at the gene ends were 3 bases for V and 5 bases for J; bases not matched to a gene: 7. This CDR3 is 15 amino acids long. The CDR3 region is CASSWTGYTDNEQFF. The CDR3 nucleotides are TGCGCCAGCAGCTGGACAGGGTATACAGACAATGAGCAGTTCTTC.

This clonotype was observed many times. The chain combines TRBV19 with TRBJ1-1; perhaps TRBD1 as D (6 bases). V was trimmed by 7 bases and J by 1 base, leaving 16 bases between them. The germline gives CDR1 LNHDA, CDR2 SQIVND (reference sequence). The CDR3 is 15 amino acids. In DNA, the CDR3 is TGTGCCAGTACCTCACTACAGGGATCGAACACTGAAGCTTTCTTT. Encoded protein: CASTSLQGSNTEAFF.